The 5 T cell receptor beta chains below all came from one sample that was sequenced in a study of persistence of HIV-infected CD4 T cells. Stimulation used 8.5 to 10 ug/mL lysate from CMV-infected fibroblasts. Sorting selected CD4+ T cells upregulating both CD40 ligand and CD69. These receptors' antigens are unknown. Sequencing used immunoSEQ version 4 in survey mode. Assay used: immunoSEQ multiplex PCR; TCRdb lists only in-frame clones, some missing. The repertoire holds roughly 16,000 clones, with less than 65% as singletons. This sample comprised CD4+ T cells sorted from PBMCs after 18-hour stimulation, obtained from a patient who received antiretroviral therapy. The receptors were gathered from an adult woman with HIV who was CMV-seropositive.

The table lists this clone with a count of one. This chain joins TRBV3-1 (or the pseudogene TRBV3-2) and TRBJ2-2, with D perhaps TRBD1 or TRBD2 (5 bases each). The CDR3 extends over 16 amino acids. Germline V gene sequence: CDR1 LGHDT, CDR2 YNNKEL (reference sequence). Trimming cost V 3 bases and J 4 bases, with 15 bases left between them. The CDR3, as DNA: TGTGCCAGCAGCCAGCGCACGGGACGGGGCACCGGGGAGCTGTTTTTT. It yields the protein CASSQRTGRGTGELFF.

The V call is TRBV5-1, the J call TRBJ1-2; 10 bases align to TRBD1. J gave up 4 bases and V 3 bases, and 3 bases lay outside the gene matches. CDR1 and CDR2 from the germline V gene are SGHRS and YFSETQ. The CDR3 has 14 amino acids. The chain's CDR3 is CASSSGQGSYGYTF. CDR3 DNA sequence: TGCGCCAGCAGCTCGGGACAGGGGAGCTATGGCTACACCTTC.

This clone has only a few counts. The V and J genes are TRBV6-1 and TRBJ2-7; D gene uncertain. Germline CDR1 is MNHNS and CDR2 is SASEGT. Trimming removed 3 bases from V and 6 bases from J, with 15 bases in between. The CDR3 contains 14 residues. The CDR3 DNA reads as TGTGCCAGCAGTGACCACGGCTCGAGAGGCGAGCAGTACGTC. Translated: CASSDHGSRGEQYV.

This chain connects TRBV25-1 to TRBJ1-3; tentative D call: TRBD1 (5 bases). This CDR3 spans 14 amino acids. The V gene lost 6 bases and the J gene lost 4 bases, with 13 bases spanning the gap. CDR1 is MGHDK and CDR2 is SYGVNS in the germline V gene. The CDR3, as DNA: TGTGCCAGCAGCCCTACAGGACTAGGAAACACCATATATTTT. This gives the protein CASSPTGLGNTIYF.

This clone appeared a single time. The chain has TRBV30 and TRBJ2-7, with 7 bases identical to TRBD2. Germline CDR1 and CDR2: GTSNPN and SVGIG (reference sequence). CDR3 length equals 13 residues. Trimming took 2 bases from V and 2 from J; bases not matched to a gene: 3. The CDR3 reads CAWSTGGTYEQYF. DNA of the CDR3: TGTGCCTGGAGTACCGGGGGGACCTACGAGCAGTACTTC.